This TCR beta chain is from a study of cytomegalovirus exposure and HLA in healthy donors. The PCR ran on 60 Vbeta and 13 Jbeta primers. The assay was immunoSEQ multiplex PCR, and TCRdb's table has in-frame clones only and misses some. The data contain more than 65,000 clones, roughly 70% of them singletons. This clone occurred a few times. Per the germline V gene, CDR1 is SGHTA and CDR2 is FQGNSA. V lost 2 bases and J lost 0, with 8 bases in between. CDR3 length equals 15 residues. This chain joins TRBV7-2 and TRBJ2-1; D might be TRBD2 (5 bases). The sample comprised PBMCs. The sequence was collected from a man in his forties or fifties in good health and CMV-seronegative. CDR3 DNA sequence: TGTGCCAGCAGCTTACTAGGGAGCTCCTACAATGAGCAGTTCTTC. Translated, it gives CASSLLGSSYNEQFF. The full variable domain, in which reference TRBV7-2 and TRBJ2-1 provide the parts outside the CDR3, is GAGVSQSPSNKVTEKGKDVELRCDPISGHTALYWYRQSLGQGLEFLIYFQGNSAPDKSGLPSDRFSAERTGGSVSTLTIQRTQQEDSAVYLCASSLLGSSYNEQFFGPGTRLTVL.